These 16 T cell receptor beta chains were sequenced from one sample in a study of T cell responses to AZD1222 COVID-19 vaccine. Profiled with immunoSEQ multiplex PCR; TCRdb holds only in-frame clones, not every one. The table has 130,000 or so clones, about 90% seen once. The material was peripheral blood, obtained 28 days after the second dose of the MenACWY control vaccine. These receptors all come from an adult who received the MenACWY meningococcal vaccine as a control.

CDR3 DNA: TGTGCCAGCAGCGTAGGCCAACAGGGGGTACAAGCTACCCAGTACTTC. This encodes CASSVGQQGVQATQYF. This chain connects TRBV9 to TRBJ2-5; 8 bases align to TRBD1. The CDR3 loop spans 16 amino acids. Per the germline V gene, CDR1 is SGDLS and CDR2 is YYNGEE. With 0 bases clipped from V and 8 bases from J, the junction kept 12 bases outside the gene matches. The complete variable domain, with remaining parts taken from reference TRBV9 and TRBJ2-5, reads DSGVTQTPKHLITATGQRVTLRCSPRSGDLSVYWYQQSLDQGLQFLIQYYNGEERAKGNILERFSAQQFPDLHSELNLSSLELGDSALYFCASSVGQQGVQATQYFGPGTRLLVL.

J is TRBJ2-1 and V is TRBV6-6; D remains unclear. In germline, CDR1 is MNHNY, CDR2 SVGAGI (reference sequence). The CDR3 is 11 amino acids. Trimming left V 5 bases short and J 6 bases short, with 5 bases between. CDR3 protein: CASSPLNEQFF. CDR3 coding DNA: TGTGCCAGCAGTCCTCTCAATGAGCAGTTCTTC.

The chain links TRBV19 to TRBJ2-1, with 8 bases fitting TRBD2. The V gene end was trimmed by 5 bases and the J gene end by 9 bases; junction bases not matched to a gene: 6. Germline values: CDR1 LNHDA, CDR2 SQIVND (reference sequence). The CDR3 is made up of 13 amino acids. CDR3 bases: TGTGCCAGTAGTGTCGGGGGGGGCAGTGAGCAGTTCTTC. Translating gives CASSVGGGSEQFF. The full variable domain, completed using reference TRBV19 and TRBJ2-1, is DGGITQSPKYLFRKEGQNVTLSCEQNLNHDAMYWYRQDPGQGLRLIYYSQIVNDFQKGDIAEGYSVSREKKESFPLTVTSAQKNPTAFYLCASSVGGGSEQFFGPGTRLTVL.

The chain links TRBV7-8 to TRBJ1-1, with TRBD1 matching 7 bases. V shed 1 base, J shed 6 bases, and the junction held 11 bases outside the gene matches. This CDR3 region has 16 residues. The germline V gene encodes CDR1 SGHVS and CDR2 FQNEAQ. The CDR3 DNA reads TGTGCCAGCAGCTTAGGATTTGGGTCAGGGGGAGCTGAAGCTTTCTTT. Translation gives CASSLGFGSGGAEAFF.

The gene calls are TRBV19 and TRBJ2-1; possibly TRBD1 or TRBD2 for D (6 bases each). The germline gives CDR1 LNHDA, CDR2 SQIVND (reference sequence). Trimming removed 6 bases from V and 0 bases from J, with 12 bases in between. CDR3 length: 15 amino acids. This chain's CDR3 is CASRGGSSSYNEQFF. For the CDR3, the DNA is TGTGCCAGTAGGGGGGGCTCAAGCTCCTACAATGAGCAGTTCTTC.

This clone has only a few counts. The chain uses TRBV6-5 and TRBJ2-5; tentative D call: TRBD1 (6 bases). V lost 4 bases and J 3 bases, leaving 15 bases between the germline ends. Per the germline V gene, CDR1 is MNHEY and CDR2 is SVGAGI. This CDR3 has 15 residues. CDR3 DNA: TGTGCCAGCAGTTTTAGTTACAGGGTGGAAGAGACCCAGTACTTC. As protein: CASSFSYRVEETQYF.

The chain carries TRBV25-1 and TRBJ2-3; TRBD2 aligns across 10 bases. Per germline, CDR1 MGHDK and CDR2 SYGVNS. V was clipped by 6 bases and J by 5 bases; unmatched bases: 5. This CDR3 is 14 amino acids long. The CDR3 DNA is TGTGCCAGCAGCCCTAGCGGGAGTAGAGATACGCAGTATTTT. Amino acid sequence: CASSPSGSRDTQYF.

The rearrangement joins TRBV6-5 to TRBJ2-5, with 7 bases that match TRBD1. There are 14 residues in the CDR3. Germline V gives CDR1 MNHEY, CDR2 SVGAGI. Trimming cost V 4 bases and J 5 bases; bases outside gene matches: 7. The CDR3 DNA reads as TGTGCCAGCAGTTGGGACAGAAGGTTGGAGACCCAGTACTTC. Translating it yields CASSWDRRLETQYF.

The chain is built from TRBV5-1 and TRBJ2-7; 12 bases line up with TRBD2. With 4 bases clipped from V and 1 base from J, the junction kept 3 bases outside the gene matches. The CDR3 runs 15 residues. Germline-derived CDR1 and CDR2 are SGHRS and YFSETQ. CDR3 sequence: CASSVTSGGSYEQYF. CDR3 bases: TGCGCCAGCAGCGTAACTAGCGGGGGGTCCTACGAGCAGTACTTC.

This chain joins TRBV5-6 and TRBJ1-1; possible D gene TRBD1, 5 bases. Germline V CDR1 and CDR2: SGHDT, YYEEEE. The germline V and J ends were trimmed by 1 base and 6 bases, with 16 bases remaining between them. CDR3 size: 15 residues. In DNA, the CDR3 is TGTGCCAGCAGCTTGTATCGATTGGGGGTCCCTGAAGCTTTCTTT. Its translation: CASSLYRLGVPEAFF.

This chain links TRBV18 with TRBJ2-2; D call uncertain. V lost 1 base, J lost 3 bases, and 3 bases lay in between. CDR3 length: 13 amino acids. CDR1 is KGHSH and CDR2 is LQKENI in the germline V gene. The CDR3 spells CASSPLHTGELFF. The CDR3 DNA reads as TGTGCCAGCTCACCACTTCACACCGGGGAGCTGTTTTTT.

V and J are TRBV6-2 or TRBV6-3 and TRBJ1-1; perhaps TRBD1 as D (5 bases). Germline CDR1 and CDR2: MNHEY and SVGEGT. V dropped 2 bases and J dropped 1 base, with 5 bases sitting between them. CDR3 length: 13 residues. DNA of the CDR3: TGTGCCAGCAGTTACACAGGGAACACTGAAGCTTTCTTT. Protein: CASSYTGNTEAFF.

V and J are TRBV28 and TRBJ2-3; 7 bases are a match to TRBD2. There are 20 residues in the CDR3. CDR1 and CDR2 (germline): MDHEN, SYDVKM. Germline trimming cut 3 bases from V and 5 bases from J; bases unmatched to any gene: 23. CDR3 protein: CASSFPPRDYPTGAVDTQYF. The DNA of the CDR3 is TGTGCCAGCAGTTTTCCACCTCGGGACTACCCCACCGGCGCGGTAGATACGCAGTATTTT.

The rearrangement uses TRBV5-8 and TRBJ1-5; 7 positions agree with TRBD1. The germline gives CDR1 SGHTS, CDR2 YDEGEE. Trimming took 2 bases from V and 9 from J; bases not matched to a gene: 8. The CDR3 spans 14 residues. The CDR3 loop reads CASSFGTDKMPQHF. DNA for the CDR3: TGTGCCAGCAGCTTCGGGACAGACAAGATGCCCCAGCATTTT.

The chain carries TRBV6-6 and TRBJ1-4, with 7 bases matching TRBD1. The CDR3 has 16 amino acids. Germline CDR1 and CDR2: MNHNY and SVGAGI (reference sequence). With V trimmed by 5 bases and J by 0 bases, 6 bases remained unmatched. As DNA, the CDR3 is TGTGCCAGCAGTCGACCGCAGGGGGCAACTAATGAAAAACTGTTTTTT. Its translation: CASSRPQGATNEKLFF.

The chain combines TRBV18 with TRBJ2-7; D possibly corresponds to TRBD1 (5 bases). V was clipped by 4 bases and J by 0 bases, with 13 bases between them. Germline loops: CDR1 KGHSH, CDR2 LQKENI. This CDR3 has 15 amino acids. In DNA form, the CDR3 reads TGTGCCAGCTCACACCGCAGGGCAAACTCCTACGAGCAGTACTTC. Protein sequence: CASSHRRANSYEQYF.